This entry lists 26 T cell receptor beta chains sequenced from one sample in a study of blood T cell repertoires in COVID-19. Libraries were prepared by immunoSEQ multiplex PCR; TCRdb keeps only in-frame clonotypes and omits some of them. The sample consists of about 180,000 clones, 85% to 90% of them appearing once. Sequences were obtained from PBMCs or T cells enriched from blood (not recorded which). Receptor source: a man aged 40-49 years who had recovered from COVID-19.

The chain employs TRBV3-1 (or the pseudogene TRBV3-2) and TRBJ1-2; 10 bases agree with TRBD1. The CDR3 sequence is 18 residues long. V lost 5 bases, J lost 4 bases, and 16 bases stayed unmatched. Per germline, CDR1 LGHDT and CDR2 YNNKEL (reference sequence). CDR3 amino acids: CASSKRGGWDRGVYGYTF. CDR3 nucleotides: TGTGCCAGCAGCAAAAGGGGAGGTTGGGACAGGGGAGTCTATGGCTACACCTTC.

The genes are TRBV19 and TRBJ1-1; perhaps TRBD1 as D (6 bases). The CDR3 is 16 residues long. CDR1 LNHDA and CDR2 SQIVND come from the germline V gene (reference sequence). V shed 2 bases and J shed 0 bases, with 13 bases lying between them. CDR3 sequence: CASSIRGGAMNTEAFF. In nucleotides, the CDR3 is TGTGCCAGTAGTATACGGGGGGGGGCGATGAACACTGAAGCTTTCTTT.

This sequence joins TRBV7-9 and TRBJ1-1, with 7 bases identical to TRBD1. This CDR3 region has 14 residues. Germline CDR1 and CDR2: SEHNR and FQNEAQ (reference sequence). Germline trimming cut 3 bases from V and 1 base from J; bases unmatched to any gene: 2. DNA of the CDR3: TGTGCCAGCAGCTTGGGACAGACGAACACTGAAGCTTTCTTT. Translation gives CASSLGQTNTEAFF.

The chain is built from TRBV7-9 and TRBJ1-1; weak D call: TRBD1 (5 bases). The CDR3 consists of 14 residues. Deletions cut 2 bases from V and 7 bases from J, with 14 bases between. Germline V lookup: CDR1 SEHNR, CDR2 FQNEAQ (reference sequence). CDR3 in amino acids: CASSLKGEGHEAFF. CDR3 nucleotide sequence: TGTGCCAGCAGCTTAAAAGGGGAGGGCCATGAAGCTTTCTTT.

The chain recombines TRBV5-1 with TRBJ2-5; tentatively, D is TRBD1 (5 bases). The CDR3 runs to 14 residues. Germline V gene data show CDR1 as SGHRS and CDR2 as YFSETQ. The V end was cut by 1 base, the J end by 4 bases, with 11 bases between. The CDR3 region has the DNA TGCGCCAGCAGCTTGCAGGGAACTTTAGAGACCCAGTACTTC. Translating it yields CASSLQGTLETQYF.

The rearrangement uses TRBV14 and TRBJ1-3, with 7 bases lining up with TRBD1. Germline CDR1 reads SGHDN; CDR2 reads FVKESK. V lost 3 bases and J lost 0; bases outside the gene matches: 2. The CDR3 length is 15 residues. DNA of the CDR3: TGTGCCAGCAGCCAGACAGGGAGCTCTGGAAACACCATATATTTT. Its translation is CASSQTGSSGNTIYF.

The chain recombines TRBV6-5 with TRBJ2-1; D unclear. There are 13 residues in the CDR3. V was shortened by 6 bases and J by 13 bases, with 19 bases between the two germline ends. Per germline, CDR1 MNHEY and CDR2 SVGAGI. The CDR3 DNA follows: TGTGCCAGCAGAGAGGTGTCCCGACCACTACAGTTCTTC. Amino acids: CASREVSRPLQFF.

The chain recombines TRBV7-2 with TRBJ1-1; D unclear. Germline assignment: CDR1 SGHTA and CDR2 FQGNSA. Trimming shortened V by 5 bases and J by 0 bases, and 13 bases separated the two germline ends. There are 15 residues in the CDR3. The CDR3: CASSPLFGVNTEAFF. As DNA, the CDR3 is TGTGCCAGCAGCCCCTTGTTCGGGGTGAACACTGAAGCTTTCTTT.

The chain has TRBV18 and TRBJ2-1; D remains ambiguous. V was trimmed by 2 bases and J by 8 bases, leaving 4 bases between them. Germline loops: CDR1 KGHSH, CDR2 LQKENI. The CDR3 is 11 amino acids. The chain's CDR3 is CASSPADEQFF. CDR3 DNA: TGTGCCAGCTCACCAGCGGATGAGCAGTTCTTC.

The chain couples TRBV7-9 to TRBJ1-2; no clear D gene. The CDR3 consists of 15 residues. The ends were cut back, 0 bases at V and 2 bases at J, with 10 bases in the middle. Germline-derived CDR1 and CDR2 are SEHNR and FQNEAQ (reference sequence). In DNA form, the CDR3 reads TGTGCCAGCAGCTTAGCGCAGGCAGACAACTATGGCTACACCTTC. Translated: CASSLAQADNYGYTF.

This clone appeared a single time. The gene calls are TRBV25-1 and TRBJ1-1, with D maybe TRBD1 (5 bases). This CDR3 is built from 14 residues. The germline V gene encodes CDR1 MGHDK and CDR2 SYGVNS. Trimming pared 5 bases from V and 1 base from J, leaving 11 bases between. This CDR3 reads CASSPRAKNTEAFF. DNA of the CDR3: TGTGCCAGCAGTCCCAGGGCCAAGAACACTGAAGCTTTCTTT. Drawing the rest from reference TRBV25-1 and TRBJ1-1, the complete variable domain is EADIYQTPRYLVIGTGKKITLECSQTMGHDKMYWYQQDPGMELHLIHYSYGVNSTEKGDLSSESTVSRIRTEHFPLTLESARPSHTSQYLCASSPRAKNTEAFFGQGTRLTVV.

The chain has TRBV18 and TRBJ2-1, with 9 bases matching TRBD2. The V and J ends lost 0 bases and 5 bases, in that order; junction bases with no gene match: 5. Germline V gene lookup returns CDR1 KGHSH and CDR2 LQKENI. This CDR3 region has 16 residues. The CDR3 here is CASSPPLAGPHNEQFF. CDR3 DNA sequence: TGTGCCAGCTCACCACCACTAGCGGGTCCTCACAATGAGCAGTTCTTC.

The chain uses TRBV14 and TRBJ1-6; D gene ambiguous. This CDR3 has 12 amino acids. Trimming cost V 8 bases and J 7 bases, with 9 bases left between them. Germline CDR1 is SGHDN and CDR2 is FVKESK. The CDR3: CASSPGNSPLHF. DNA of the CDR3: TGTGCCAGCTCTCCAGGAAATTCACCCCTCCACTTT.

V gene TRBV2 combines with J gene TRBJ1-1; a weak D match, TRBD1 (6 bases). Trimming pared 2 bases from V and 4 bases from J, leaving 17 bases between. The CDR3 contains 16 residues. Germline CDR1 SNHLY, CDR2 FYNNEI. In DNA, the CDR3 is TGTGCCAGCAGTGAATCAGCACAGGGTGGGAGCACTGAAGCTTTCTTT. It specifies CASSESAQGGSTEAFF.

V usage is TRBV27 and J usage is TRBJ1-1; D remains ambiguous. Germline V gene lookup returns CDR1 MNHEY and CDR2 SMNVEV (reference sequence). With 0 bases removed from V and 5 bases from J, the gap between germline ends came to 7 bases. This CDR3 contains 13 residues. The CDR3, as DNA: TGTGCCAGCAGTTTATCGGTGAGGACTGAAGCTTTCTTT. This gives the protein CASSLSVRTEAFF.

The chain links TRBV30 to TRBJ1-4; maybe TRBD1 (5 bases). The CDR3 has 16 residues. Germline values: CDR1 GTSNPN, CDR2 SVGIG (reference sequence). V lost 6 bases and J lost 0, with 17 bases in between. The CDR3 bases are TGTGCCTGTCTCGCGCGGGACCGCGCAACTAATGAAAAACTGTTTTTT. It is translated as CACLARDRATNEKLFF.

The chain is built from TRBV5-5 and TRBJ1-3; 8 bases map to TRBD1. The CDR3 runs to 16 residues. CDR1 is SGHKS and CDR2 is YYEKEE in the germline V gene (reference sequence). With V trimmed by 2 bases and J by 2 bases, 6 bases remained unmatched. The CDR3 nucleotides read TGTGCCAGCAGCTTACTTCTGGACAGGGCTGGAAACACCATATATTTT. Its translation is CASSLLLDRAGNTIYF.

This rearrangement joins TRBV6-5 to TRBJ1-5; weak D call: TRBD1 (5 bases). The CDR3 loop spans 13 amino acids. Germline V gene data show CDR1 as MNHEY and CDR2 as SVGAGI. The V end was cut by 7 bases, the J end by 5 bases, with 12 bases between. The CDR3 here is CASKKVGDQPQHF. CDR3 coding DNA: TGTGCCAGCAAAAAGGTAGGGGATCAGCCCCAGCATTTT.

The genes are TRBV28 and TRBJ2-2; perhaps TRBD2 as D (6 bases). Trimming removed 6 bases from V and 4 bases from J, with 15 bases in between. The CDR3 totals 15 residues. Germline loops: CDR1 MDHEN, CDR2 SYDVKM. CDR3 sequence (DNA): TGTGCCAGCAGGCGATTGACGCGGGGCACCGGGGAGCTGTTTTTT. It is translated as CASRRLTRGTGELFF.

The chain employs TRBV20-1 and TRBJ2-1; D possibly corresponds to TRBD1 (5 bases). This CDR3 is 11 amino acids long. Trimming left V 6 bases short and J 7 bases short, with 10 bases between. In germline, CDR1 is DFQATT, CDR2 SNEGSKA (reference sequence). The CDR3 DNA sequence: TGCAGTGCCGTAGGGGTTAATGAGCAGTTCTTC. Its translation is CSAVGVNEQFF.

This sequence joins TRBV7-6 and TRBJ1-2; TRBD1 matches 9 bases. Germline-derived CDR1 and CDR2 are SGHVS and FNYEAQ. Trimming removed 1 base from V and 7 bases from J; junction bases left unmatched: 10. The CDR3 contains 16 residues. The CDR3 nucleotides are TGTGCCAGCAGCTTAGGGAGCCCACAGGGGGCGTTTGGCTACACCTTC. Its protein product is CASSLGSPQGAFGYTF.

The chain employs TRBV19 and TRBJ2-2; 11 nucleotides agree with TRBD2. This CDR3 has 16 residues. The germline CDR1 and CDR2 sequences are LNHDA and SQIVND (reference sequence). Trimming removed 7 bases from V and 6 bases from J; junction bases left unmatched: 10. The DNA for the CDR3 is TGTGCCAGTACCATTCCGGGACTAGCGGTTCCCGGGGAGCTGTTTTTT. Translated, it gives CASTIPGLAVPGELFF.

The chain employs TRBV19 and TRBJ1-4; 7 bases fit TRBD1. The ends lost 6 bases at V and 0 bases at J; junction bases unmatched: 7. Germline V lookup: CDR1 LNHDA, CDR2 SQIVND (reference sequence). The CDR3 loop spans 16 amino acids. This chain's CDR3 is CASRPTGSATNEKLFF. CDR3 bases: TGTGCCAGTAGACCGACAGGGTCTGCAACTAATGAAAAACTGTTTTTT.

The genes are TRBV5-1 and TRBJ1-5; 8 bases fit TRBD1. The V segment lost 0 bases and the J segment 7 bases; nucleotides outside the gene matches: 6. CDR1 is SGHRS, CDR2 YFSETQ, per germline. CDR3 length: 15 amino acids. The CDR3, as DNA: TGCGCCAGCAGCTTGGCCGGGGCAGGGGGCCAGCCCCAGCATTTT. Translating gives CASSLAGAGGQPQHF.

The rearrangement links TRBV6-1 to TRBJ2-4, with TRBD2 matching over 9 bases. Germline values: CDR1 MNHNS, CDR2 SASEGT. V gave up 4 bases and J gave up 0 bases; unmatched junction bases: 13. The length of the CDR3 is 19 residues. The CDR3 bases are TGTGCCAGCAGTGCTATCCAGCGGGGGGCCATCCGAGCCAAAAACATTCAGTACTTC. Translated, it gives CASSAIQRGAIRAKNIQYF.

Details on this clone: Relative to the germline gene, one junction end is altered; a read error may explain this. The chain has TRBV30 and TRBJ2-1, with TRBD2 matching 9 bases. Germline CDR1 and CDR2: GTSNPN and SVGIG (reference sequence). This CDR3 comprises 10 residues. DNA of the CDR3: TGCTCTAGCGGGAACAATGAGCAGTTCTTC. It yields the protein CSSGNNEQFF.